A selection of T cell receptor beta chains follows, all from one sample in a study of blood T cell repertoires in COVID-19. Assay used: immunoSEQ multiplex PCR; TCRdb lists only in-frame clones, some missing. This sample has around 250,000 clones, with 80% to 85% found just once. What was sequenced was PBMCs or T cells enriched from blood (not recorded which). These TCRs come from a man aged 50 to 60 who had recovered from COVID-19. Both conserved end residues are part of each CDR3. A D gene is named only where the DNA matches it firmly. A row's size may be missing; if present it is once, few, many or a size class.

J: TRBJ2-5; size: NA; D: TRBD2; V: TRBV7-7; DNA: TGTGCTAGCAGCTACCGACTAGCGGGGGGTATCACCCAAGAGACCCAGTACTTC; CDR3: CASSYRLAGGITQETQYF
J: TRBJ1-2; size: NA; D: TRBD1; V: TRBV27; DNA: TGTGCCAGCAGTTACGCCTTGACAGGGCATTATGGCTACACCTTC; CDR3: CASSYALTGHYGYTF
J: TRBJ1-2; size: NA; D: NA; V: TRBV28; DNA: TGTGCCAGCAGTTTAGACTCTTATGGCTACACCTTC; CDR3: CASSLDSYGYTF
J: TRBJ1-6; size: NA; D: NA; V: TRBV18; DNA: TGTGCCAGCTCACCACCGAGGGCAGCGAGCTCCTATAATTCACCCCTCCACTTT; CDR3: CASSPPRAASSYNSPLHF
J: TRBJ1-6; size: NA; D: TRBD1; V: TRBV7-9; DNA: TGTGCCAGCAGCCCCAGGACAGGCTCCGGTCTTTCACCCCTCCACTTT; CDR3: CASSPRTGSGLSPLHF
J: TRBJ1-2; size: NA; D: NA; V: TRBV18; DNA: TGTGCCAGCTCACCCTTCGAGCCCGCGACTAACTATGGCTACACCTTC; CDR3: CASSPFEPATNYGYTF
J: TRBJ2-1; size: NA; D: NA; V: TRBV6-1; DNA: TGTGCCAGCAGTGAAATAAGCATCTCCTACAATGAGCAGTTCTTC; CDR3: CASSEISISYNEQFF
J: TRBJ2-7; size: NA; D: TRBD1; V: TRBV9; DNA: TGTGCCAGCAGCAAGGGACAGGGGAATTACGAGCAGTACTTC; CDR3: CASSKGQGNYEQYF
J: TRBJ1-2; size: few; D: TRBD1; V: TRBV19; DNA: TGTGCCAGTAGTATAGGACAGGGGGCGCGGAATGGCTACACCTTC; CDR3: CASSIGQGARNGYTF
J: TRBJ2-1; size: NA; D: NA; V: TRBV6-2/TRBV6-3; DNA: TGTGCCAGCAGCCCCCCGGCGGATGAGCAGTTCTTC; CDR3: CASSPPADEQFF
J: TRBJ2-5; size: few; D: TRBD2; V: TRBV4-1; DNA: TGCGCCAGCAGCCAAAACACGGGGGGTAGCCAAGAGACCCAGTACTTC; CDR3: CASSQNTGGSQETQYF
J: TRBJ1-3; size: NA; D: NA; V: TRBV4-3; DNA: TGCGCCAGCAGCCAAGATATGGGAGGGGGAAACACCATATATTTT; CDR3: CASSQDMGGGNTIYF
J: TRBJ1-1; size: NA; D: NA; V: TRBV4-1; DNA: TGCGCCAGCAGCCAAGATCTCATAAGGGGCACTGAAGCTTTCTTT; CDR3: CASSQDLIRGTEAFF
J: TRBJ1-2; size: few; D: NA; V: TRBV6-1; DNA: TGTGCCAGCAGTGAGGCGGGGCCGTCTTATGAGGGCTACACCTTC; CDR3: CASSEAGPSYEGYTF
J: TRBJ2-7; size: NA; D: NA; V: TRBV10-2; DNA: TGCGCCAGCAGTCCTCCGAGACGAGGAACGGCCGCTTACGAGCAGTACTTC; CDR3: CASSPPRRGTAAYEQYF
J: TRBJ1-2; size: NA; D: NA; V: TRBV6-1; DNA: TGTGCCAGCAGTTTCCCAGGCTACTATGGCTACACCTTC; CDR3: CASSFPGYYGYTF
J: TRBJ2-5; size: NA; D: NA; V: TRBV9; DNA: TGTGCCAGCAGCGTAGGCTGGAGCGCAGAGACCCAGTACTTC; CDR3: CASSVGWSAETQYF
J: TRBJ2-2; size: NA; D: TRBD2; V: TRBV9; DNA: TGTGCCAGCAGCAAAGCGGGCGGGGGGGCACCGAACACCGGGGAGCTGTTTTTT; CDR3: CASSKAGGGAPNTGELFF
J: TRBJ2-5; size: NA; D: NA; V: TRBV6-2/TRBV6-3; DNA: TGTGCCAGCAGTGTAAAGGGCGGGGAGACCCAGTACTTC; CDR3: CASSVKGGETQYF
J: TRBJ1-2; size: NA; D: TRBD1; V: TRBV10-3; DNA: TGTGCCATTACCGGGACAGGGAACTATAACTATGGCTACACCTTC; CDR3: CAITGTGNYNYGYTF
J: TRBJ2-7; size: NA; D: NA; V: TRBV7-2; DNA: TGTGCCAGCAGCGGCGGGGCTACCTACGGGCAGTACTTC; CDR3: CASSGGATYGQYF
J: TRBJ1-2; size: NA; D: NA; V: TRBV7-2; DNA: TGTGCCAGCAGCTTAGTCGCGGCAGGGGCCTTCTATGGCTACACCTTC; CDR3: CASSLVAAGAFYGYTF